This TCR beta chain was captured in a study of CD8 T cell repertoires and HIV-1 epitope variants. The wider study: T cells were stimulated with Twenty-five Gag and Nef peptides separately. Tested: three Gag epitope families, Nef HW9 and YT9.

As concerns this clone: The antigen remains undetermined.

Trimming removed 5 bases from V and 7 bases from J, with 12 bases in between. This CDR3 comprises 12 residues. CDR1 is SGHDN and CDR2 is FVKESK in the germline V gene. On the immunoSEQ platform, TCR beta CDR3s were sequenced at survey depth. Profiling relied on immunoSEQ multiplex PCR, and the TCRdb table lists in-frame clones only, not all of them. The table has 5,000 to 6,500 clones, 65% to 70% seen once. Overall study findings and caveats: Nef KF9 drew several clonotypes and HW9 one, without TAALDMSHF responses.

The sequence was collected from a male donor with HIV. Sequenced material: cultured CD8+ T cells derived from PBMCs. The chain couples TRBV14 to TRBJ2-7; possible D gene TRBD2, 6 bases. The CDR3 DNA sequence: TGTGCCAGCAGCTTGGGAGGTTTTGAGCAGTACTTC. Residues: CASSLGGFEQYF. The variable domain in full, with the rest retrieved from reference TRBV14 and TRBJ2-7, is EAGVTQFPSHSVIEKGQTVTLRCDPISGHDNLYWYRRVMGKEIKFLLHFVKESKQDESGMPNNRFLAERTGGTYSTLKVQPAELEDSGVYFCASSLGGFEQYFGPGTRLTVT.